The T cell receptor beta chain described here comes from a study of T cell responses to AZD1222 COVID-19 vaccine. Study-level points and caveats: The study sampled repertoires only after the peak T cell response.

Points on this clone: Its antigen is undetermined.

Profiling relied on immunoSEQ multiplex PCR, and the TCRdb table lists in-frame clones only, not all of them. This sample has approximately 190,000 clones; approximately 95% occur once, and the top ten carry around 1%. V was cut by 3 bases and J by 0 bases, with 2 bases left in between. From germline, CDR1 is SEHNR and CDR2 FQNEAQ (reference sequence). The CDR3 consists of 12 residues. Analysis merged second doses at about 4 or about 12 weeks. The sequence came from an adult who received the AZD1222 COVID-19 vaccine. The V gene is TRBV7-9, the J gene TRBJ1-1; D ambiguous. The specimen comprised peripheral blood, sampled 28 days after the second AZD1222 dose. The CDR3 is CASSFLNTEAFF. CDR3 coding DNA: TGTGCCAGCAGCTTTTTGAACACTGAAGCTTTCTTT.